This T cell receptor (beta chain) derives from a study of monozygotic twins with cystic fibrosis. Study details: Approximately 2.8 micrograms of fragmented DNA underwent around 14 PCR cycles for library preparation. Findings and caveats of the study: In this small cohort, shared CDR3 numbers showed no association with age, concordance or disease severity. Monozygotic CF twin pairs shared significantly more nucleotide-identical clonotypes than unrelated CF individuals did.

Profiled with immunoSEQ multiplex PCR; TCRdb holds only in-frame clones, not every one. The sample carries around 25,000 clones, 95% to 97% recorded once. This CDR3 is 15 amino acids long. After removal of 0 bases from V and 6 bases from J, the junction contained 8 bases not matched to a gene. CDR1 and CDR2 from the germline V gene are SGHKS and YYEKEE (reference sequence). Regarding this clone: Its target is unknown.

Material: blood. J is TRBJ2-7 and V is TRBV5-5; 8 nucleotides align to TRBD1. The TCR originated in a girl aged 2 to 10 with cystic fibrosis. CDR3 sequence: CASSLVRSGGFEQYF. The DNA of the CDR3 is TGTGCCAGCAGCTTGGTTCGGTCAGGGGGCTTCGAGCAGTACTTC.